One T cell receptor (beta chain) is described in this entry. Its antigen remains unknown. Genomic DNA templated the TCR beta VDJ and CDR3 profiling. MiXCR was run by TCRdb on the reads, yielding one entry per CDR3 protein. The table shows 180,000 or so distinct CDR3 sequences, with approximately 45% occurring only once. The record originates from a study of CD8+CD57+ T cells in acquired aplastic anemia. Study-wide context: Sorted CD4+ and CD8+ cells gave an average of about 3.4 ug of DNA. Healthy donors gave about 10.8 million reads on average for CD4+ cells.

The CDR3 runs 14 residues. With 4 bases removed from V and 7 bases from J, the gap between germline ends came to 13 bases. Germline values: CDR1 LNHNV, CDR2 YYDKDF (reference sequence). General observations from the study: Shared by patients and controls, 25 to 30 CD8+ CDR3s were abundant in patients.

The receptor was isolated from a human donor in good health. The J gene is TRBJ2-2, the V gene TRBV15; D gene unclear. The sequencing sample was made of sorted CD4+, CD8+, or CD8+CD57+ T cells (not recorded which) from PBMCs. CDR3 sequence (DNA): TGTGCCACCAGCAAACCCCCGGCTAGCGGGGAGCTGTTTTTT. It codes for CATSKPPASGELFF.